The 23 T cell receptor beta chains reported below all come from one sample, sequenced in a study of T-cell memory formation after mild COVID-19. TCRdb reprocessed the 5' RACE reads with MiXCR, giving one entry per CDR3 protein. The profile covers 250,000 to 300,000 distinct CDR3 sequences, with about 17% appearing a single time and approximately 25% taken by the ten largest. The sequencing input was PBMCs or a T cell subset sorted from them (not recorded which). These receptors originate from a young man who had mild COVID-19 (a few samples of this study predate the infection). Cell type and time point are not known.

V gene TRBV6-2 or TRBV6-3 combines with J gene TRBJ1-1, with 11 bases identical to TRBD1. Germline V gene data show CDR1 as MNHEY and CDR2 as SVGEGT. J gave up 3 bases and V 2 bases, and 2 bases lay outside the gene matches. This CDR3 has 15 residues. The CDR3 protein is CASSYGTGGDTEAFF. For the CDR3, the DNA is TGTGCCAGCAGTTACGGGACAGGGGGGGACACTGAAGCTTTCTTT.

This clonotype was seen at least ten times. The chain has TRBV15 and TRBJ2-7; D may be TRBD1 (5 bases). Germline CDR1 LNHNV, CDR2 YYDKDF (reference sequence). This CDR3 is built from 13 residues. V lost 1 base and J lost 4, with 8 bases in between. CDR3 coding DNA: TGTGCCACCAGCAGAGCCCCAGGGTACGAGCAGTACGTC. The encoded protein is CATSRAPGYEQYV.

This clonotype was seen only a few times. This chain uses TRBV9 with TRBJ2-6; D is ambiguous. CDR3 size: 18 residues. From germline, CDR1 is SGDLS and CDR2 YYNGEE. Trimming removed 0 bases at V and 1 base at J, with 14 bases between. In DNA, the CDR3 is TGTGCCAGCAGCGTAGATTACCGCCGAATGTCTGGGGCCAACGTCCTGACTTTC. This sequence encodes CASSVDYRRMSGANVLTF. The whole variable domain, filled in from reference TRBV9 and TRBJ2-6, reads DSGVTQTPKHLITATGQRVTLRCSPRSGDLSVYWYQQSLDQGLQFLIQYYNGEERAKGNILERFSAQQFPDLHSELNLSSLELGDSALYFCASSVDYRRMSGANVLTFGAGSRLTVL.

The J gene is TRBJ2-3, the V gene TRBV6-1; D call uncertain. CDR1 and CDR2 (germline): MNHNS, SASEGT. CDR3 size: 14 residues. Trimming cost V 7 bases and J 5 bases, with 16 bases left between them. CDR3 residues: CASIKGGNQDTQYF. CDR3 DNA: TGTGCCAGCATCAAGGGCGGAAACCAAGATACGCAGTATTTT.

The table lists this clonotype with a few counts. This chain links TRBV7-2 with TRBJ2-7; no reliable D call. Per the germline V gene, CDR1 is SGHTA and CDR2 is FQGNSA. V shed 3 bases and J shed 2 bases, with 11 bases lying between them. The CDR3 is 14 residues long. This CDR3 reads CASSFQAGPYEQYV. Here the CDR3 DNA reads TGTGCCAGCAGCTTTCAGGCCGGACCCTACGAGCAGTACGTC.

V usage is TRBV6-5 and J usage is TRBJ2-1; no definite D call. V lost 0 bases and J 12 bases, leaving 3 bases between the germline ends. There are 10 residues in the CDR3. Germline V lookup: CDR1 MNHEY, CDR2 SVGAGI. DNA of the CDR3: TGTGCCAGCAGTTACTCGCTGCAGTTCTTC. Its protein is CASSYSLQFF.

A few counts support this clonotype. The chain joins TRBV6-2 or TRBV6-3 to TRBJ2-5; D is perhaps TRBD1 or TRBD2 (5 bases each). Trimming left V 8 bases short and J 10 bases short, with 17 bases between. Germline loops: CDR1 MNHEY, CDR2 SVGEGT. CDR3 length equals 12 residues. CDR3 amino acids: CASRGTTRSQYF. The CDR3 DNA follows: TGTGCCAGCCGGGGCACCACGAGGAGCCAGTACTTC.

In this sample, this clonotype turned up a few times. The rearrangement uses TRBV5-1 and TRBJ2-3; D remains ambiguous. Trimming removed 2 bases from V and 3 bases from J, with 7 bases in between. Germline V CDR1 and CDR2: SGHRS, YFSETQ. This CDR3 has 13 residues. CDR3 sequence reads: CASSLGKTDTQYF. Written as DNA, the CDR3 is TGCGCCAGCAGCTTAGGAAAGACAGATACGCAGTATTTT.

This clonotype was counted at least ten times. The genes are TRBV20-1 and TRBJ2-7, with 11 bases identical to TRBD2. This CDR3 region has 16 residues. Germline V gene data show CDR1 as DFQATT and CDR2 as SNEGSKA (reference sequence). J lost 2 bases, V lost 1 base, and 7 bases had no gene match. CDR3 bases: TGCAGTGCTAGAGGACAGGGACTAGCGGTGGCCTACGAGCAGTACGTC. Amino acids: CSARGQGLAVAYEQYV.

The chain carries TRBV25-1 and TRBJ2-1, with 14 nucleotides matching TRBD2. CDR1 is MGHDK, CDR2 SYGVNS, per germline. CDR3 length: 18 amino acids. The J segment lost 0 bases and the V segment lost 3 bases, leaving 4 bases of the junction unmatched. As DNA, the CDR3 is TGTGCCAGCAGTGACCCGGGACTAGCGGGGGCCTCCTACAATGAGCAGTTCTTC. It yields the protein CASSDPGLAGASYNEQFF.

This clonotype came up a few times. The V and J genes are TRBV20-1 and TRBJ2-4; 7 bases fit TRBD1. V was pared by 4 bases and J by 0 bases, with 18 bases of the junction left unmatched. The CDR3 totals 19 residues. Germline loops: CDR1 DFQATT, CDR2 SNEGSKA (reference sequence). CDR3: CSATPLGDRRTRAKNIQYF. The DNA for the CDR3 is TGCAGTGCTACCCCGCTGGGGGACAGACGTACCAGAGCCAAAAACATTCAGTACTTC.

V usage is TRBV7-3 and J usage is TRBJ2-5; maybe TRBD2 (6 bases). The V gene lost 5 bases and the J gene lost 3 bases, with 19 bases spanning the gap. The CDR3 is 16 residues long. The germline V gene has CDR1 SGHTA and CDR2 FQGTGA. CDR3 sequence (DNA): TGTGCCAGCAGCATGGGACTCGTAGGGCCCGAAGAGACCCAGTACTTC. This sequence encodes CASSMGLVGPEETQYF.

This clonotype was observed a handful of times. CDR3 sequence reads: CSARDPRETGWSYV. The CDR3 nucleotides are TGCAGTGCTAGAGATCCCCGCGAGACAGGGTGGTCCTACGTC. The rearrangement uses TRBV20-1 and TRBJ2-7; TRBD1 matches at 7 bases. This CDR3 is 14 amino acids long. Trimming took 0 bases from V and 13 from J; bases not matched to a gene: 15. Germline loops: CDR1 DFQATT, CDR2 SNEGSKA (reference sequence).

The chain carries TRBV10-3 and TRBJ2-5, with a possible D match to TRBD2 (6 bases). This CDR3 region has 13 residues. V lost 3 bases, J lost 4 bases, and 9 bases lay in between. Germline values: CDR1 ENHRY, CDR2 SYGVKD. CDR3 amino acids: CAISDGTLETQYF. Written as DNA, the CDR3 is TGTGCCATCAGTGACGGGACTCTAGAGACCCAGTACTTC.

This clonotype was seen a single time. CDR3 bases: TGTGCCAGCACCCAGTCAGTACGCGGGGTGTGGGACACTCTCTCTGGGGCCAACGTCCTGACTTTC. Protein product: CASTQSVRGVWDTLSGANVLTF. The chain carries TRBV7-2 and TRBJ2-6; D may correspond to TRBD1 or TRBD2 (6 bases each). Trimming cost V 7 bases and J 0 bases, with 31 bases left between them. The CDR3 consists of 22 residues. CDR1 and CDR2 from the germline V gene are SGHTA and FQGNSA.

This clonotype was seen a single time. CDR3 bases: TGTGCCAGCAGCTTAGAGGGACTAGCGGGGGGACCTATCCCCTACGAGCAGTACGTC. It specifies CASSLEGLAGGPIPYEQYV. The chain is built from TRBV11-3 and TRBJ2-7, with 15 bases that match TRBD2. The CDR3 has 19 residues. After removal of 0 bases from V and 2 bases from J, the junction contained 8 bases not matched to a gene. Germline V gene lookup returns CDR1 SGHNT and CDR2 YENEEA.

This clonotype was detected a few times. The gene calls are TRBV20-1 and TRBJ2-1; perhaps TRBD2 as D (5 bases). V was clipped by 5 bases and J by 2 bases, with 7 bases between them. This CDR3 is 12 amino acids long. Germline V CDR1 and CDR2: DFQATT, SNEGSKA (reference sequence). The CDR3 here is CSAERTYNEQFF. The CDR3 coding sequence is TGCAGTGCTGAGCGGACCTACAATGAGCAGTTCTTC.

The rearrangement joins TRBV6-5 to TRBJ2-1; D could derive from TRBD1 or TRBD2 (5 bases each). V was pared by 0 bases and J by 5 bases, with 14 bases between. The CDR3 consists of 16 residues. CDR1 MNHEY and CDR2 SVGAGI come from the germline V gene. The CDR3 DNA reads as TGTGCCAGCAGTTACTCGACGAGGGGATCCCACAATGAGCAGTTCTTC. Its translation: CASSYSTRGSHNEQFF.

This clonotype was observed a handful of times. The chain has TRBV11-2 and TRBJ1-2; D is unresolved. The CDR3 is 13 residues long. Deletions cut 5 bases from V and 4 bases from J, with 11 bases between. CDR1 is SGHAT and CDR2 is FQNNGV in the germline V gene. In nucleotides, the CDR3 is TGTGCCAGCAGCCGTATAGCCGGCTATGGCTACACCTTC. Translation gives CASSRIAGYGYTF.

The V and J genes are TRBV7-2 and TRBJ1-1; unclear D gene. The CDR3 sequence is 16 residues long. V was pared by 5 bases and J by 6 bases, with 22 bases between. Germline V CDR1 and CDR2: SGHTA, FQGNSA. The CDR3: CASSTRSGQLRAEAFF. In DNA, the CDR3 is TGTGCCAGCAGCACTAGGAGCGGGCAGCTTCGTGCTGAAGCTTTCTTT.

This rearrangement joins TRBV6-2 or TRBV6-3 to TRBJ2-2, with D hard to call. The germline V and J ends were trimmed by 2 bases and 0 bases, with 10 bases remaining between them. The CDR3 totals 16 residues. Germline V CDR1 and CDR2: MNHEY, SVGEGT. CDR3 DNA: TGTGCCAGCAGTTACGTAGCCCTGGCGAACACCGGGGAGCTGTTTTTT. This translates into CASSYVALANTGELFF.

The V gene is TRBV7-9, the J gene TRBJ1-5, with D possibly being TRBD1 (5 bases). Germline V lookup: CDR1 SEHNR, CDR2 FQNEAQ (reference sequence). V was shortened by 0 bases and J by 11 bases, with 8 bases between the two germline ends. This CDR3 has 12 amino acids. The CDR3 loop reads CASSLAGQAQHF. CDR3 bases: TGTGCCAGCAGCTTAGCGGGGCAGGCCCAGCATTTT.

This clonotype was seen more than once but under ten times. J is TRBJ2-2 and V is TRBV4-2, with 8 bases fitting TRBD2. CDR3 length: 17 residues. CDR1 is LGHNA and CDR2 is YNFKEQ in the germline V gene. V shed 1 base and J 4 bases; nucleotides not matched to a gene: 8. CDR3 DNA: TGTGCCAGCAGCCAAGTCGGCGGGGGGCCGGCCACCGGGGAGCTGTTTTTT. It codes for CASSQVGGGPATGELFF.